One and the same sample provided the 4 T cell receptor beta chains below, sequenced in a study of blood T cell repertoires in COVID-19. Libraries were prepared by immunoSEQ multiplex PCR; TCRdb keeps only in-frame clonotypes and omits some of them. The sample has around 300,000 clones, approximately 85% seen once; the top ten hold 0.75% to 1%. The sequenced material came from PBMCs or T cells enriched from blood (not recorded which). All receptors come from a woman aged 30 to 39 who had recovered from COVID-19.

The chain is built from TRBV5-1 and TRBJ1-5; D unclear. Per the germline V gene, CDR1 is SGHRS and CDR2 is YFSETQ. Trimming removed 3 bases at V and 7 bases at J, with 23 bases between. The CDR3 consists of 17 residues. The chain's CDR3 is CASSWGSAGLHGQPQHF. In DNA form, the CDR3 reads TGCGCCAGCAGCTGGGGTTCCGCGGGCCTACATGGGCAGCCCCAGCATTTT.

The V gene is TRBV4-1, the J gene TRBJ2-3; 8 bases align to TRBD2. The junction had 7 bases not matched to a gene; V was cut back by 0 bases and J by 14 bases. The germline gives CDR1 MGHRA, CDR2 YSYEKL. The CDR3 totals 13 residues. The CDR3 sequence is CASSQDRTGGLYF. In DNA form, the CDR3 reads TGCGCCAGCAGCCAAGATCGGACGGGGGGGCTGTATTTT.

The V call is TRBV11-2, the J call TRBJ2-2; no clear D. Per germline, CDR1 SGHAT and CDR2 FQNNGV. CDR3 length: 15 amino acids. Trimming stripped 3 bases from V and 4 bases from J, with 12 bases between. CDR3 DNA: TGTGCCAGCAGCTTCTCAGGCCAGGCCACCGGGGAGCTGTTTTTT. Protein: CASSFSGQATGELFF.

This sequence joins TRBV3-1 (or the pseudogene TRBV3-2) and TRBJ2-1; weak D call: TRBD1 (5 bases). Germline V lookup: CDR1 LGHDT, CDR2 YNNKEL (reference sequence). Trimming shortened V by 4 bases and J by 2 bases, and 9 bases separated the two germline ends. This CDR3 has 14 residues. The CDR3 region has the DNA TGTGCCAGCAGCCCAGGGTCCACCTACAATGAGCAGTTCTTC. Its protein product is CASSPGSTYNEQFF.